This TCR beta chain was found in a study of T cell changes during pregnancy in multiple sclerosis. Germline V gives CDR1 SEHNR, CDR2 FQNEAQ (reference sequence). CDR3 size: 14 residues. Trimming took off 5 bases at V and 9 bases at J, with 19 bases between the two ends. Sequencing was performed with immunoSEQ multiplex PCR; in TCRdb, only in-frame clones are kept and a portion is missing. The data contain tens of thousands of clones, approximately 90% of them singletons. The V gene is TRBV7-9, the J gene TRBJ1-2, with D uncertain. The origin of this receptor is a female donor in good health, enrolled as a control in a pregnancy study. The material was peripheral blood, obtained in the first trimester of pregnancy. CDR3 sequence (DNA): TGTGCCAGCAGCCCGCGATCAGCAGGCGAGAGCTACACCTTC. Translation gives CASSPRSAGESYTF.